The clone carrying this T cell receptor beta chain has only one observation. V lost 0 bases to trimming and J lost 0 bases, with 20 bases between them. Germline CDR1 SGHRS, CDR2 YFSETQ. This CDR3 spans 19 amino acids. The data belong to a study of blood T cell repertoires in COVID-19. Across the study: Samples came from the United States, Italy and Spain, spanning acute and convalescent COVID-19. In each case, the material was cDNA or gDNA derived from T cells, B-cell-depleted T cells, or PBMCs.

Per the original data handling: By means of reference gene primer amplification, nucleated cell counts were estimated. TCRdb's table, derived via immunoSEQ multiplex PCR, lists solely in-frame clones and lacks some. V and J calls and clone size follow that table, whereas D and trimming were derived from the DNA. The repertoire includes about 140,000 clones, around 89% of them detected once, and approximately 10% sits in the top ten. V and J are TRBV5-1 and TRBJ2-3; no clear D gene. The TCR originated in an elderly woman with acute or convalescent COVID-19. Sequencing was performed on peripheral blood. In DNA form, the CDR3 reads TGCGCCAGCAGCTTGGCCGACTTCTCTTCAGCCACTAGCACAGATACGCAGTATTTT. This sequence encodes CASSLADFSSATSTDTQYF.